These 14 T cell receptor beta chains originate from one sample sequenced in a study of cytotoxic CD8 clonotypes in ibrutinib-treated CLL. Here immunoSEQ multiplex PCR was the method, and the copy in TCRdb shows in-frame clones only, minus some. The table includes approximately 340,000 clones, under 70% detected once. Specimen: PBMCs, collected after 36 months of ibrutinib treatment. The receptors stem from a human donor with chronic lymphocytic leukemia.

This clone has just a few counts. This sequence joins TRBV6-6 and TRBJ1-2; unclear D gene. The V end was cut by 0 bases, the J end by 1 base, with 9 bases between. From germline, CDR1 is MNHNY and CDR2 SVGAGI (reference sequence). There are 15 residues in the CDR3. CDR3 amino acids: CASSYSMAGNYGYTF. In DNA, the CDR3 is TGTGCCAGCAGTTACTCGATGGCGGGTAACTATGGCTACACCTTC.

There are a few counts of this clone. This chain links TRBV5-6 with TRBJ2-5; no firm D call. Germline-derived CDR1 and CDR2 are SGHDT and YYEEEE. V gave up 1 base and J gave up 2 bases, with 3 bases separating them. The CDR3 totals 12 residues. The CDR3 region is CASSLWQETQYF. The CDR3 DNA reads TGTGCCAGCAGCTTGTGGCAAGAGACCCAGTACTTC.

This chain connects TRBV9 to TRBJ2-1; D ambiguous. V lost 0 bases and J lost 2, with 9 bases in between. CDR1 SGDLS and CDR2 YYNGEE come from the germline V gene. This CDR3 is 15 amino acids long. Here the CDR3 DNA reads TGTGCCAGCAGCGTAGTCTGGGCAGCCTACAATGAGCAGTTCTTC. Translation: CASSVVWAAYNEQFF.

The chain recombines TRBV5-6 with TRBJ1-2; 8 bases are shared with TRBD1. Germline CDR1 SGHDT, CDR2 YYEEEE. V gave up 4 bases and J gave up 3 bases; unmatched junction bases: 17. This CDR3 spans 18 amino acids. This CDR3 reads CASSHLRQGTRSDYGYTF. CDR3 coding DNA: TGTGCCAGCAGCCACCTTAGACAGGGGACCAGGTCCGACTATGGCTACACCTTC.

This chain joins TRBV7-9 and TRBJ2-1; D is uncertain. V was clipped by 5 bases and J by 9 bases, with 8 bases between them. Per germline, CDR1 SEHNR and CDR2 FQNEAQ (reference sequence). CDR3 size: 11 residues. Here the CDR3 DNA reads TGTGCCAGCAGCCTCAGCTTTGAGCAGTTCTTC. Residues: CASSLSFEQFF.

The chain is built from TRBV29-1 and TRBJ2-5; D not resolved. Trimming shortened V by 1 base and J by 0 bases, and 3 bases separated the two germline ends. Germline values: CDR1 SQVTM, CDR2 ANQGSEA. The CDR3 totals 12 residues. CDR3 DNA sequence: TGCAGCGTTGAAGTAAACCAAGAGACCCAGTACTTC. Encoded protein: CSVEVNQETQYF.

The chain carries TRBV13 and TRBJ2-7; 10 bases agree with TRBD1. Germline V gene data show CDR1 as PRHDT and CDR2 as FYEKMQ (reference sequence). This CDR3 comprises 14 residues. V was pared by 4 bases and J by 7 bases, with 7 bases of the junction left unmatched. CDR3 nucleotide sequence: TGTGCCAGCAGCTCCCGACAGGGGGCGGGAGAGCAGTACTTC. This encodes CASSSRQGAGEQYF. Drawing the rest from reference TRBV13 and TRBJ2-7, the complete variable domain is AAGVIQSPRHLIKEKRETATLKCYPIPRHDTVYWYQQGPGQDPQFLISFYEKMQSDKGSIPDRFSAQQFSDYHSELNMSSLELGDSALYFCASSSRQGAGEQYFGPGTRLTVT.

This clone was counted a few times. The genes are TRBV5-4 and TRBJ2-5, with D unclear. The germline V gene encodes CDR1 SGHNT and CDR2 YYREEE (reference sequence). With 6 bases removed from V and 1 base from J, the gap between germline ends came to 13 bases. This CDR3 is 14 amino acids long. CDR3 in amino acids: CASTSGSIQETQYF. The CDR3 region has the DNA TGTGCCAGCACCTCCGGAAGTATCCAAGAGACCCAGTACTTC.

The V call is TRBV10-1, the J call TRBJ2-3, with 8 bases that match TRBD1. V shed 2 bases and J 3 bases; nucleotides not matched to a gene: 7. CDR1 WNHNN and CDR2 SYGVQD come from the germline V gene (reference sequence). The CDR3 runs to 16 residues. In DNA form, the CDR3 reads TGCGCCAGCAGTGAGCAGGGGGCTAGTGGTACAGATACGCAGTATTTT. Amino acids: CASSEQGASGTDTQYF.

On this clone itself: This sample includes further DNA sequences coding for the same CDR3. J is TRBJ2-2 and V is TRBV15; TRBD1 agrees at 9 bases. The germline V gene encodes CDR1 LNHNV and CDR2 YYDKDF (reference sequence). Germline trimming cut 3 bases from V and 5 bases from J; bases unmatched to any gene: 4. This CDR3 region has 15 residues. The CDR3, as DNA: TGTGCCACCAGCAGGGACAGGGGAGGGACCGGGGAGCTGTTTTTT. It translates to CATSRDRGGTGELFF. Filled out from reference TRBV15 and TRBJ2-2, the complete variable domain reads DAMVIQNPRYQVTQFGKPVTLSCSQTLNHNVMYWYQQKSSQAPKLLFHYYDKDFNNEADTPDNFQSRRPNTSFCFLDIRSPGLGDTAMYLCATSRDRGGTGELFFGEGSRLTVL.

This chain connects TRBV18 to TRBJ2-7; a possible D gene is TRBD2 (6 bases). The CDR3 covers 15 residues. V lost 3 bases and J 0 bases, leaving 12 bases between the germline ends. Germline V gene data show CDR1 as KGHSH and CDR2 as LQKENI. The CDR3, as DNA: TGTGCCAGCTCACCCGGGGGTGGCGGCTCCTACGAGCAGTACTTC. It specifies CASSPGGGGSYEQYF.

The gene calls are TRBV18 and TRBJ2-7, with D unclear. The V and J ends lost 4 bases and 6 bases respectively, with 13 bases between them. Germline values: CDR1 KGHSH, CDR2 LQKENI. This CDR3 is 13 amino acids long. CDR3 sequence reads: CASSQRRVSEQYF. In nucleotides, the CDR3 is TGTGCCAGCTCACAAAGACGTGTTAGCGAGCAGTACTTC.

The V gene is TRBV18, the J gene TRBJ2-5, with a weak D call TRBD1 (6 bases). This CDR3 has 15 amino acids. V lost 4 bases and J 2 bases, leaving 14 bases between the germline ends. Germline values: CDR1 KGHSH, CDR2 LQKENI. CDR3 coding DNA: TGTGCCAGCTCACGACCGACCACAGGGCAAGAGACCCAGTACTTC. Protein sequence: CASSRPTTGQETQYF.

This chain uses TRBV5-1 with TRBJ2-3, with D perhaps TRBD2 (5 bases). CDR1 is SGHRS, CDR2 YFSETQ, per germline. V was trimmed by 4 bases and J by 2 bases, leaving 17 bases between them. The CDR3 totals 16 residues. In DNA, the CDR3 is TGCGCCAGCAGCCAGGACTCTGTCGCCCACACAGATACGCAGTATTTT. It specifies CASSQDSVAHTDTQYF.